Listed below are T cell receptor beta chains from one sample, sequenced in a study of blood T cell repertoires in COVID-19. The repertoire was sequenced with immunoSEQ multiplex PCR; TCRdb's copy has only in-frame clones and lacks some. The table lists roughly 21,000 clones, 86% of them singletons. Material: peripheral blood. The receptors here all came from a woman aged 80 or over with active or convalescent COVID-19. Each CDR3 is given with its conserved first and last residue. The order of the fields is V gene, CDR3 length, clone size, D gene, J gene, CDR3 DNA, CDR3 protein. The D gene is left open where the match is weak. Clone size is stated in some rows and not others, as once, few, many or a class when expanded.

TRBV20-1	11	NA	NA	TRBJ1-2	TGCAGTGCACTCGACGGGTATGGCTACACCTTC	CSALDGYGYTF
TRBV10-3	13	once	NA	TRBJ2-7	TGTGCCATCAGTGAGTCGTATCGAGGTGAGCAGTACTTC	CAISESYRGEQYF
TRBV19	15	NA	NA	TRBJ1-5	TGTGCCAGTAGTCCGACAGTATATAGCAATCAGCCCCAGCATTTT	CASSPTVYSNQPQHF
TRBV28	13	NA	NA	TRBJ1-4	TGTGCCAGCAGTCTAGACAGTGCTGAAAAACTGTTTTTT	CASSLDSAEKLFF
TRBV12-3/TRBV12-4	12	few	NA	TRBJ2-2	TGTGCCAGCAGACAGCATACCGGGGAGCTGTTTTTT	CASRQHTGELFF
TRBV6-2/TRBV6-3	15	NA	TRBD1	TRBJ2-7	TGTGCCAGCAGCTCAGGACAGGGAAGCTCCTACGAGCAGTACTTC	CASSSGQGSSYEQYF
TRBV7-9	15	NA	TRBD2	TRBJ2-5	TGTGCCAGCAGTCCGGCTAGCGGGCACCAAGAGACCCAGTACTTC	CASSPASGHQETQYF
TRBV7-9	16	NA	TRBD1	TRBJ1-1	TGTGCCAGCAGCCCGCGACAGGGGGGGAAGAACACTGAAGCTTTCTTT	CASSPRQGGKNTEAFF
TRBV2	15	few	TRBD2	TRBJ2-7	TGTGCCAGCAGTGTGCGGACTAGCGTAACCTACGAGCAGTACTTC	CASSVRTSVTYEQYF
TRBV7-2	14	NA	NA	TRBJ1-2	TGTGCCAGCAGCTTATCTCGGGATGACTATGGCTACACCTTC	CASSLSRDDYGYTF
TRBV19	11	NA	NA	TRBJ1-2	TGTGCCAGTAGAGGGGTGTCTGGCTACACCTTC	CASRGVSGYTF